A single sample gave rise to the 21 T cell receptor beta chains below, sequenced in a study of shared clonotypes between healthy human individuals. Profiling relied on immunoSEQ multiplex PCR, and the TCRdb table lists in-frame clones only, not all of them. The sample gives roughly 2,500,000 clones, 90% to 95% of which show up once; about 0.39% is in the top ten. The sequenced sample consisted of naive CD4+ T cells from PBMCs. The subset: CD45RA+ positively selected. Every receptor here comes from a man aged 18 to 29 in good health. Some clones in this sample may be carry-over from other donors' samples.

This rearrangement joins TRBV7-2 to TRBJ2-3; 8 positions agree with TRBD2. V dropped 4 bases and J dropped 4; count of bases not matched to a gene: 7. This CDR3 contains 15 residues. Germline CDR1 and CDR2: SGHTA and FQGNSA. CDR3 sequence (DNA): TGTGCCAGCAGCTCCCGCAGCGGGAGTGCAGATACGCAGTATTTT. This sequence encodes CASSSRSGSADTQYF.

V and J are TRBV30 and TRBJ2-4; D uncertain. V lost 0 bases to trimming and J lost 6 bases, with 9 bases between them. CDR3 length: 13 amino acids. Germline-derived CDR1 and CDR2 are GTSNPN and SVGIG (reference sequence). CDR3 amino acids: CAWSVWAINIQYF. The CDR3 DNA reads as TGTGCCTGGAGTGTTTGGGCAATAAACATTCAGTACTTC.

The chain recombines TRBV5-1 with TRBJ1-4; TRBD1 agrees at 9 bases. The CDR3 covers 14 residues. From germline, CDR1 is SGHRS and CDR2 YFSETQ. J lost 8 bases, V lost 4 bases, and 6 bases had no gene match. The DNA of the CDR3 is TGCGCCAGCAGCATGGGACAGGGTGGCGAAAAACTGTTTTTT. Protein product: CASSMGQGGEKLFF.

The DNA for the CDR3 is TGCGCCAGCAGTGACAGTTCCTTTATGAACACTGAAGCTTTCTTT. Translating it yields CASSDSSFMNTEAFF. The chain uses TRBV10-1 and TRBJ1-1; no firm D call. V lost 3 bases to trimming and J lost 0 bases, with 11 bases between them. The CDR3 spans 15 residues. CDR1 WNHNN and CDR2 SYGVQD come from the germline V gene (reference sequence).

This clone showed up just once. DNA for the CDR3: TGTGCCAGCACGGGACTCGGGGGCGGTAGAACAGATACGCAGTATTTT. It encodes CASTGLGGGRTDTQYF. The V and J genes are TRBV27 and TRBJ2-3; D might be TRBD1 or TRBD2, each matching 6 bases. Germline CDR1 and CDR2: MNHEY and SMNVEV (reference sequence). CDR3 length equals 16 residues. The V gene lost 7 bases and the J gene lost 3 bases, with 20 bases spanning the gap.

The rearrangement joins TRBV29-1 to TRBJ2-7; 11 nucleotides match TRBD1. CDR1 is SQVTM, CDR2 ANQGSEA, per germline. The V gene end was trimmed by 6 bases and the J gene end by 2 bases; junction bases not matched to a gene: 9. This CDR3 has 15 residues. As DNA, the CDR3 is TGCAGCGTAAAATCGGGACAGGGGGTAACCTACGAGCAGTACTTC. Protein sequence: CSVKSGQGVTYEQYF.

In regard to this clone: The sample holds other DNA sequences that translate to the same CDR3. The rearrangement links TRBV28 to TRBJ2-3; D gene uncertain. CDR1 and CDR2 from the germline V gene are MDHEN and SYDVKM. V shed 5 bases and J shed 3 bases, with 6 bases lying between them. The CDR3 has 12 residues. The CDR3 DNA sequence: TGTGCCAGCAGTCCCGGTACAGATACGCAGTATTTT. It translates to CASSPGTDTQYF.

The chain links TRBV15 to TRBJ2-5; TRBD1 matches at 7 bases. CDR3 length: 17 amino acids. After removal of 0 bases from V and 5 bases from J, the junction contained 12 bases not matched to a gene. Germline CDR1 reads LNHNV; CDR2 reads YYDKDF (reference sequence). This CDR3 reads CATSRDRGRGLEETQYF. CDR3 bases: TGTGCCACCAGCAGAGACAGGGGCAGGGGGTTGGAGGAGACCCAGTACTTC.

The J gene is TRBJ1-3, the V gene TRBV25-1; TRBD1 might be the D (5 bases). The CDR3 runs to 15 residues. Trimming removed 3 bases at V and 0 bases at J, with 9 bases between. Germline CDR1 is MGHDK and CDR2 is SYGVNS. CDR3 residues: CASSERRGSGNTIYF. CDR3 nucleotide sequence: TGTGCCAGCAGTGAGAGAAGGGGCTCTGGAAACACCATATATTTT.

The chain couples TRBV30 to TRBJ2-7; 12 bases align to TRBD2. The V and J ends lost 5 bases and 5 bases, in that order; junction bases with no gene match: 4. Germline-derived CDR1 and CDR2 are GTSNPN and SVGIG (reference sequence). This CDR3 is built from 13 residues. This chain's CDR3 is CAWRLAGANEQYF. DNA of the CDR3: TGTGCCTGGCGACTAGCGGGAGCCAACGAGCAGTACTTC.

The chain uses TRBV18 and TRBJ1-1, with 7 bases that match TRBD1. The J segment lost 3 bases and the V segment lost 8 bases, leaving 9 bases of the junction unmatched. The CDR3 is 14 amino acids. Germline V gene lookup returns CDR1 KGHSH and CDR2 LQKENI. CDR3 nucleotides: TGTGCCAGCCCGAAGGGACAGCTAGACACTGAAGCTTTCTTT. Amino acid sequence: CASPKGQLDTEAFF.

The chain has TRBV28 and TRBJ2-7; D possibly corresponds to TRBD1 (6 bases). Trimming pared 7 bases from V and 6 bases from J, leaving 19 bases between. The CDR3 covers 14 residues. From germline, CDR1 is MDHEN and CDR2 SYDVKM. The CDR3 sequence is CASNQGMVGGEQYF. Here the CDR3 DNA reads TGTGCCAGCAACCAGGGGATGGTAGGTGGCGAGCAGTACTTC. The variable domain in full, completed from reference TRBV28 and TRBJ2-7, reads DVKVTQSSRYLVKRTGEKVFLECVQDMDHENMFWYRQDPGLGLRLIYFSYDVKMKEKGDIPEGYSVSREKKERFSLILESASTNQTSMYLCASNQGMVGGEQYFGPGTRLTVT.

The chain carries TRBV28 and TRBJ2-7, with D maybe TRBD1 (6 bases). The CDR3 is 14 residues long. Germline CDR1 MDHEN, CDR2 SYDVKM. V lost 7 bases to trimming and J lost 5 bases, with 18 bases between them. This chain's CDR3 is CASNPGVGSHEQYF. CDR3 bases: TGTGCCAGCAACCCAGGGGTTGGATCCCACGAGCAGTACTTC.

The rearrangement joins TRBV7-2 to TRBJ1-5; D remains ambiguous. This CDR3 contains 15 residues. Germline-derived CDR1 and CDR2 are SGHTA and FQGNSA. With 1 base removed from V and 7 bases from J, the gap between germline ends came to 14 bases. CDR3 region: CASSLVEGSGQPQHF. In nucleotides, the CDR3 is TGTGCCAGCAGCTTAGTTGAGGGTTCAGGACAGCCCCAGCATTTT.

This chain uses TRBV5-1 with TRBJ1-5; no firm D call. The germline CDR1 and CDR2 sequences are SGHRS and YFSETQ. The CDR3 runs to 15 residues. The V and J ends lost 4 bases and 0 bases respectively, with 11 bases between them. The CDR3 DNA is TGCGCCAGCAGCGCGGAGGGTGGTAGCAATCAGCCCCAGCATTTT. This codes for CASSAEGGSNQPQHF.

This rearrangement joins TRBV6-1 to TRBJ1-1; D is uncertain. This CDR3 contains 13 residues. Trimming shortened V by 0 bases and J by 5 bases, and 7 bases separated the two germline ends. CDR1 and CDR2 (germline): MNHNS, SASEGT. CDR3 coding DNA: TGTGCCAGCAGTGAAGCTGGAAGTACTGAAGCTTTCTTT. Translation gives CASSEAGSTEAFF.

V gene TRBV6-1 combines with J gene TRBJ1-4; TRBD1 might be the D (5 bases). Germline CDR1 and CDR2: MNHNS and SASEGT. The CDR3 contains 14 residues. Trimming stripped 2 bases from V and 4 bases from J, with 8 bases between. The CDR3 sequence: CASSESGDNEKLFF. The CDR3 nucleotides are TGTGCCAGCAGTGAATCGGGGGATAATGAAAAACTGTTTTTT.

The rearrangement joins TRBV19 to TRBJ2-2; D is uncertain. Between the trimmed V and J ends, which lost 7 bases and 1 base, there was a span of 4 bases. The CDR3 loop spans 12 amino acids. Germline assignment: CDR1 LNHDA and CDR2 SQIVND (reference sequence). CDR3 coding DNA: TGTGCCAGTACAGGGAACACCGGGGAGCTGTTTTTT. Residues: CASTGNTGELFF. The entire variable domain, with the rest obtained from reference TRBV19 and TRBJ2-2, is as follows: DGGITQSPKYLFRKEGQNVTLSCEQNLNHDAMYWYRQDPGQGLRLIYYSQIVNDFQKGDIAEGYSVSREKKESFPLTVTSAQKNPTAFYLCASTGNTGELFFGEGSRLTVL.

This clone has only one observation. The V call is TRBV28, the J call TRBJ2-7, with D uncertain. The CDR3 contains 17 residues. The germline V gene encodes CDR1 MDHEN and CDR2 SYDVKM. Trimming shortened V by 2 bases and J by 0 bases, and 17 bases separated the two germline ends. The CDR3 DNA sequence: TGTGCCAGCAGTTTACCGGTTATCCCAGCTTACTCCTACGAGCAGTACTTC. It specifies CASSLPVIPAYSYEQYF.

This clone has just one count. V and J are TRBV19 and TRBJ2-1; 9 nucleotides agree with TRBD2. CDR1 and CDR2 (germline): LNHDA, SQIVND (reference sequence). The CDR3 spans 14 residues. J lost 0 bases, V lost 6 bases, and 0 bases had no gene match. The CDR3 loop reads CASRLAGSYNEQFF. The CDR3 nucleotides are TGTGCCAGTAGACTAGCGGGCTCCTACAATGAGCAGTTCTTC.

V usage is TRBV7-9 and J usage is TRBJ2-7; D is ambiguous. CDR1 SEHNR and CDR2 FQNEAQ come from the germline V gene (reference sequence). This CDR3 is built from 14 residues. V was trimmed by 5 bases and J by 4 bases, leaving 15 bases between them. CDR3 nucleotides: TGTGCCAGCAGCCCTGAACAGAAAACTTACGAGCAGTACTTC. Translating it yields CASSPEQKTYEQYF.